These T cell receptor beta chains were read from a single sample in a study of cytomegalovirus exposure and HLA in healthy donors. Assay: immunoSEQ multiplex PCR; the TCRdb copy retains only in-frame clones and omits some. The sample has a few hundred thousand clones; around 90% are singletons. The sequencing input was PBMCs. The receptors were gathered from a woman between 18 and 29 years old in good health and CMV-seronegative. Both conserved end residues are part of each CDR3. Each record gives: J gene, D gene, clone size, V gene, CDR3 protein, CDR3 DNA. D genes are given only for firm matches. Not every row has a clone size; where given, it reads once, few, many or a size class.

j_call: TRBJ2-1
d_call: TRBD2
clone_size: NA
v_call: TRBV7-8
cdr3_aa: CASSSTSGYNEQFF
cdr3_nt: TGTGCCAGCAGCTCTACTAGCGGGTACAATGAGCAGTTCTTC

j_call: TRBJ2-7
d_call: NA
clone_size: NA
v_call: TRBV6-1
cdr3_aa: CASSVTTRSAYEQYF
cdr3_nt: TGTGCCAGCAGTGTGACGACTAGATCTGCCTACGAGCAGTACTTC

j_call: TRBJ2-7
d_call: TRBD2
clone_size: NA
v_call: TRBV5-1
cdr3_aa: CASSLVGLAGDEQYF
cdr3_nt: TGCGCCAGCAGCTTGGTGGGACTAGCGGGAGACGAGCAGTACTTC

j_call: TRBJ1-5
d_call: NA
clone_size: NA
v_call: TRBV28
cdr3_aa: CASSFPSGAGNQPQHF
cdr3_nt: TGTGCCAGCAGTTTTCCCTCTGGGGCAGGCAATCAGCCCCAGCATTTT

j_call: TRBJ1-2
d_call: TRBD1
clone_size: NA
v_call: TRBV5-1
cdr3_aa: CASSLLRGQALGGYTF
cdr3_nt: TGCGCCAGCAGCTTGTTACGAGGACAGGCTCTGGGAGGCTACACCTTC

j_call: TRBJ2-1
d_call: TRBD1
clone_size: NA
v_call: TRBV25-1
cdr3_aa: CASSTTGSYNEQFF
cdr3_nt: TGTGCCAGCAGTACGACAGGGTCTTACAATGAGCAGTTCTTC

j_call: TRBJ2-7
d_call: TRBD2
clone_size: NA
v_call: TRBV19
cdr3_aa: CASSSSGSLYEQYF
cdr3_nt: TGTGCCAGTAGTTCTAGCGGGAGTCTTTACGAGCAGTACTTC

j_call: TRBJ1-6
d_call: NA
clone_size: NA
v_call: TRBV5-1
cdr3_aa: CASSLRREGNSPLHF
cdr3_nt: TGCGCCAGCAGCTTGCGCAGGGAAGGAAATTCACCCCTCCACTTT

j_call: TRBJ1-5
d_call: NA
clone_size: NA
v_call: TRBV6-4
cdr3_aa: CASSSQAHQPQHF
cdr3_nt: TGTGCCAGCAGTAGCCAGGCACATCAGCCCCAGCATTTT

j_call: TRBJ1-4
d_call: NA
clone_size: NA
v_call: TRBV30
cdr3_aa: CAWSEQGIGEKLFF
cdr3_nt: TGTGCCTGGAGTGAGCAGGGGATAGGTGAAAAACTGTTTTTT

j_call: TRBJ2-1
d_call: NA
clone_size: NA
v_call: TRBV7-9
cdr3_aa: CASIPRAGYNEQFF
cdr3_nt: TGTGCCAGCATACCCCGGGCGGGCTACAATGAGCAGTTCTTC

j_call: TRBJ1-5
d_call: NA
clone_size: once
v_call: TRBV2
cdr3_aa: CASSYRGRATLGNQPQHF
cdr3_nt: TGTGCCAGCAGTTACCGGGGGAGAGCCACTTTGGGCAATCAGCCCCAGCATTTT

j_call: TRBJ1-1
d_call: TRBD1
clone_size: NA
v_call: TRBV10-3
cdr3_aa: CATGRGTVNTEAFF
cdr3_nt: TGTGCCACCGGCCGCGGGACAGTGAACACTGAAGCTTTCTTT

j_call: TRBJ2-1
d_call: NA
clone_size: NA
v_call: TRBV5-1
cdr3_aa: CASSQTFASVSSYNEQFF
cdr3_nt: TGCGCCAGCAGCCAGACTTTTGCTAGCGTGAGCTCCTACAATGAGCAGTTCTTC

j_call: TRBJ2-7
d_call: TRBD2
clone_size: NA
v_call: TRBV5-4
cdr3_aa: CASSLVPSGSGEQYF
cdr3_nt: TGTGCCAGCAGCTTGGTCCCTAGCGGGAGTGGCGAGCAGTACTTC

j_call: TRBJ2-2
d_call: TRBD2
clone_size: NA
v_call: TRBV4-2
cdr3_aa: CASSQDGTRDTGELFF
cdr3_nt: TGTGCCAGCAGCCAAGACGGGACTAGGGACACCGGGGAGCTGTTTTTT

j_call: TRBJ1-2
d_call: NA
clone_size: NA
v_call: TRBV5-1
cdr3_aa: CASSDRRIYGYTF
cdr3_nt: TGCGCCAGCAGCGACAGGAGGATCTACGGCTACACCTTC

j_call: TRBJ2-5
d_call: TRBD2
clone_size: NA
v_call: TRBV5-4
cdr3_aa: CASSLSLAGEETQYF
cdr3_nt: TGTGCCAGCAGCCTGTCACTAGCGGGAGAAGAGACCCAGTACTTC

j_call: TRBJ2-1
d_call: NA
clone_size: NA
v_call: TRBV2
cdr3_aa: CASMAATRGGEQFF
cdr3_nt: TGTGCCAGCATGGCTGCGACTAGGGGCGGGGAGCAGTTCTTC

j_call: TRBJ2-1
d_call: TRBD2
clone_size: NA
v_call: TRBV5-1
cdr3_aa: CASSFQSGRAANEQFF
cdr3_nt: TGCGCCAGCAGCTTTCAAAGCGGGAGGGCCGCCAATGAGCAGTTCTTC

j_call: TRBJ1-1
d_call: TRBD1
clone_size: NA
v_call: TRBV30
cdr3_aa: CAWRPRRGRAFF
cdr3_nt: TGTGCCTGGAGGCCCCGGAGGGGGCGAGCTTTCTTT

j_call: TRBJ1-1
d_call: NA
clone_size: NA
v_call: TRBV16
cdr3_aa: CASSQLAQGGNTEAFF
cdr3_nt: TGTGCCAGCAGCCAATTAGCCCAGGGAGGGAACACTGAAGCTTTCTTT

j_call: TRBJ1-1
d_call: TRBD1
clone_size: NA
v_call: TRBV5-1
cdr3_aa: CASSGGQAMNTEAFF
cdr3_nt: TGCGCCAGCAGCGGGGGACAGGCAATGAACACTGAAGCTTTCTTT

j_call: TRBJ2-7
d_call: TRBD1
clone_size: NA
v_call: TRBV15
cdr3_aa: CATETGDNYEQYF
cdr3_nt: TGTGCCACAGAGACAGGGGACAACTACGAGCAGTACTTC

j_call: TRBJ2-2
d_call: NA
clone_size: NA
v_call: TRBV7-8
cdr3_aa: CASRLTGEPGELFF
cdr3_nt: TGTGCCAGCAGGCTTACGGGGGAACCCGGGGAGCTGTTTTTT

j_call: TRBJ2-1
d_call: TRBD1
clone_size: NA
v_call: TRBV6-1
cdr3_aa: CASRIDRVVNEQFF
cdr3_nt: TGTGCCAGCAGAATAGACAGGGTGGTCAATGAGCAGTTCTTC

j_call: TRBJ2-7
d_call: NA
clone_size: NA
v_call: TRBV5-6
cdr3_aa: CASSLSGGNYEQYF
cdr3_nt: TGTGCCAGCAGCTTGAGCGGAGGGAACTACGAGCAGTACTTC

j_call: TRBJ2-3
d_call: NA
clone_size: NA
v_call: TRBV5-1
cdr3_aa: CASSSAGTPTDTQYF
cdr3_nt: TGCGCCAGCAGCTCGGCCGGGACTCCCACGGATACGCAGTATTTT

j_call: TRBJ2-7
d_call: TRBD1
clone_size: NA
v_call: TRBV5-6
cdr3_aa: CASSSIQGADLYEQYF
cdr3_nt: TGTGCCAGCAGCTCCATCCAGGGGGCGGACCTATACGAGCAGTACTTC

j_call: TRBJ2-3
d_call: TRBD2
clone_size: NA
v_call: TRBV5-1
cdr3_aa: CASSSRLAGGPGTDTQYF
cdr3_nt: TGCGCCAGCAGCTCCCGACTAGCGGGAGGGCCTGGCACAGATACGCAGTATTTT

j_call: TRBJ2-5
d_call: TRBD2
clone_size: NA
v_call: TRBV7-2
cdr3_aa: CASGIPSGRGETQYF
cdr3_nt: TGTGCCAGCGGGATTCCTAGCGGGAGGGGGGAGACCCAGTACTTC

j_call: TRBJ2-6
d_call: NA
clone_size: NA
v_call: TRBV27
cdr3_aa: CASSQLGSGANVLTF
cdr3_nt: TGTGCCAGCTCCCAACTAGGGTCTGGGGCCAACGTCCTGACTTTC

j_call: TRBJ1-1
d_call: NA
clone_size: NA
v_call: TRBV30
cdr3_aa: CAWSSSAVTEAFF
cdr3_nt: TGTGCCTGGAGTTCCTCAGCGGTCACTGAAGCTTTCTTT

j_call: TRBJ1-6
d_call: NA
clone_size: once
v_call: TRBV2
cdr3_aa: CASRPENNSPLHF
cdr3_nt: TGTGCCAGCAGACCAGAAAATAATTCACCCCTCCACTTT

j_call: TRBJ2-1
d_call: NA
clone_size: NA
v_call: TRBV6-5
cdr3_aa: CASSYGTGTSQFF
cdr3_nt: TGTGCCAGCAGTTACGGGACAGGGACTAGTCAGTTCTTC

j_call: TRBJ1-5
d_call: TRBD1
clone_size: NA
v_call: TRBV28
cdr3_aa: CAVKPGGRSNQPQHF
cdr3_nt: TGTGCCGTTAAACCAGGGGGTCGTAGCAATCAGCCCCAGCATTTT

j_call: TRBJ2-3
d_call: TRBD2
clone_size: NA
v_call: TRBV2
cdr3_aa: CASSEGPGGGRPDTQYF
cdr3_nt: TGTGCCAGCAGTGAGGGGCCCGGCGGGGGGAGGCCAGATACGCAGTATTTT

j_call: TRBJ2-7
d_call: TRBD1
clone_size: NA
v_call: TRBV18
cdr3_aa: CASSPDRGSHEQYF
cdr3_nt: TGTGCCAGCTCTCCGGACAGGGGATCCCACGAGCAGTACTTC

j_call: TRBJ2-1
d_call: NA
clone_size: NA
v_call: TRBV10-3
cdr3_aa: CAISEGGGLSYNEQFF
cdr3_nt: TGTGCCATCAGTGAGGGGGGCGGGTTGTCCTACAATGAGCAGTTCTTC

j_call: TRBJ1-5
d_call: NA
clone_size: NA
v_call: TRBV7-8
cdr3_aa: CASTGLDSNQPQHF
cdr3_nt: TGTGCCAGCACCGGGTTGGATAGCAATCAGCCCCAGCATTTT

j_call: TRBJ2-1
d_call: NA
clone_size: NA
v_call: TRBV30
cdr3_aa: CAGARGSGYNEQFF
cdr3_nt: TGTGCCGGAGCGCGGGGCTCCGGGTACAATGAGCAGTTCTTC

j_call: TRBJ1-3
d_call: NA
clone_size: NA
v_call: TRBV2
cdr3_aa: CASRGGGNTIYF
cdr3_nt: TGTGCCAGCAGGGGAGGGGGAAACACCATATATTTT

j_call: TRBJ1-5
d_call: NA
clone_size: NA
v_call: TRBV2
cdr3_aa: CASSEEGRDSNQHF
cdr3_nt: TGTGCCAGCAGTGAAGAAGGACGGGATTCCAATCAGCATTTT

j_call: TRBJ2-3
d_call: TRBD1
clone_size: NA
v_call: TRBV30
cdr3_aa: CAWIRGTGARDTQYF
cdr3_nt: TGTGCCTGGATAAGGGGGACAGGGGCCAGGGATACGCAGTATTTT

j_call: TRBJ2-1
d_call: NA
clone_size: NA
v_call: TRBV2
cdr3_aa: CASSGSRGTYNEQFF
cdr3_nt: TGTGCCAGCAGTGGATCAAGGGGAACCTACAATGAGCAGTTCTTC

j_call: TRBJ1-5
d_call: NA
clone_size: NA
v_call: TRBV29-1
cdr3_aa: CSVQDGFGFNQPQHF
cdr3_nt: TGCAGCGTTCAGGATGGGTTTGGTTTCAATCAGCCCCAGCATTTT

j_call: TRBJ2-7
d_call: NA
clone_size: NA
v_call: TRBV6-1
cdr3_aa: CASETYEQYF
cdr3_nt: TGTGCCAGCGAGACCTACGAGCAGTACTTC

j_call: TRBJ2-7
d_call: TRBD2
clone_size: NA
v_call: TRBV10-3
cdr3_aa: CAISLGRERYEQYF
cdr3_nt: TGTGCCATCAGTTTGGGGAGGGAGCGGTACGAGCAGTACTTC

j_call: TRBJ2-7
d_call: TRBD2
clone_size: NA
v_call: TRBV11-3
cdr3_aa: CASSFSAGDEQYF
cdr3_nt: TGTGCCAGCAGCTTTTCCGCGGGAGACGAGCAGTACTTC

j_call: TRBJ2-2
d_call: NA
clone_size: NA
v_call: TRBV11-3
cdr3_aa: CASSSFRGGAGELFF
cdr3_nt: TGTGCCAGCAGCTCCTTCCGGGGTGGCGCCGGGGAGCTGTTTTTT

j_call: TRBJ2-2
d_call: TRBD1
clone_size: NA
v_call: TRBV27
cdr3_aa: CASSLTGQLRTGELFF
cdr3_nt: TGTGCCAGCAGTTTAACGGGACAGCTGAGGACCGGGGAGCTGTTTTTT

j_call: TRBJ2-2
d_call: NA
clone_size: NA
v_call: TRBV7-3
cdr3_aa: CASSLPGSPTGELFF
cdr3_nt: TGTGCCAGCAGCTTACCCGGGAGCCCCACCGGGGAGCTGTTTTTT

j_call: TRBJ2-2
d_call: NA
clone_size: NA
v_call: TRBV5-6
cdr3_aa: CASSFGQGERAVFF
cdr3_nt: TGTGCCAGCAGCTTCGGCCAGGGTGAAAGGGCGGTGTTTTTT

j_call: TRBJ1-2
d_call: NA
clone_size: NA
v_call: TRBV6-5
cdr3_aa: CASSYSNSGTNYGYTF
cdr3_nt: TGTGCCAGCAGTTACTCGAATTCCGGGACAAACTATGGCTACACCTTC